These 3 T cell receptor beta chains originate from one sample sequenced in a study of blood T cell repertoires in COVID-19. Assay: immunoSEQ multiplex PCR; the TCRdb copy retains only in-frame clones and omits some. The data contain fewer than 200,000 clones, around 85% of them seen just once; the ten biggest clones take up roughly 1.1%. The sequenced sample consisted of peripheral blood. All receptors come from a man aged 60 to 75 who had recovered from COVID-19.

V gene TRBV19 combines with J gene TRBJ2-7; TRBD1 matches 7 bases. CDR1 and CDR2 (germline): LNHDA, SQIVND (reference sequence). Trimming at V came to 5 bases and at J to 3 bases, leaving 13 bases not matched to a gene. The CDR3 is 16 amino acids. In DNA, the CDR3 is TGTGCCAGTAGTCCCCAGGGGGACACCAGTCACTACGAGCAGTACTTC. Amino acid sequence: CASSPQGDTSHYEQYF. Supplemented by reference TRBV19 and TRBJ2-7, the full variable domain reads DGGITQSPKYLFRKEGQNVTLSCEQNLNHDAMYWYRQDPGQGLRLIYYSQIVNDFQKGDIAEGYSVSREKKESFPLTVTSAQKNPTAFYLCASSPQGDTSHYEQYFGPGTRLTVT.

This clone was seen more than once but under ten times. The rearrangement uses TRBV11-2 and TRBJ2-2, with D possibly matching TRBD1 (6 bases). V lost 6 bases and J lost 4, with 12 bases in between. This CDR3 comprises 14 residues. In germline, CDR1 is SGHAT, CDR2 FQNNGV. This chain's CDR3 is CASSWDISTGELFF. For the CDR3, the DNA is TGTGCCAGCAGTTGGGACATTAGCACCGGGGAGCTGTTTTTT.

This chain links TRBV20-1 with TRBJ2-7; 7 bases line up with TRBD1. Germline V gene lookup returns CDR1 DFQATT and CDR2 SNEGSKA (reference sequence). The CDR3 length is 11 residues. Germline trimming cut 6 bases from V and 4 bases from J; bases unmatched to any gene: 3. CDR3 DNA sequence: TGCAGTGCGCTACAGGGGTACGAGCAGTACTTC. Its protein product is CSALQGYEQYF.